This T cell receptor beta chain stems from a study of blood T cell repertoires in COVID-19. Study-wide context: There were acute and convalescent COVID-19 samples, and they came from the United States, Italy and Spain. PBMCs, B-cell-depleted T cells, or T cells were the source of the cDNA or gDNA that made up the material.

Per the study methods: From reference gene primer amplification, estimates of nucleated cell counts were derived. Using immunoSEQ multiplex PCR, the repertoire was profiled, and TCRdb retains in-frame clones only, with some absent. The V and J calls and the clone size are those of that table, but D and trimming were determined from the DNA. The table records 150,000 to 200,000 clones, about 80% of them present only once. The CDR3 is 12 residues long. V lost 10 bases, J lost 8 bases, and 15 bases lay in between. Germline CDR1 and CDR2: KGHDR and SFDVKD. This clonotype was obtained from a human donor with acute or convalescent COVID-19. The donor label of this sample is uncertain. The chain carries TRBV24-1 and TRBJ2-3, with D tentatively TRBD2 (6 bases). Sequenced: peripheral blood. Here the CDR3 DNA reads TGTGCCACTAGCGCCGGGACTGCTACGCAGTATTTT. Encoded protein: CATSAGTATQYF.